One and the same sample provided the 16 T cell receptor beta chains below, sequenced in a study of human T cells and chemical hapten exposure. TCRdb reanalysed the RACE reads using MiXCR and keeps one entry per CDR3 protein. The sample includes 80,000 to 100,000 distinct CDR3 sequences, approximately 9.3% seen only once; the top ten take 2% to 2.5%. The time point here: patch test 2, 6 weeks after DPC sensitization. As to treatment: therapeutic diphenylcyclopropenone sensitization with weekly scalp DPC. The sample in question was whole blood, obtained in connection with sensitization to the hapten diphenylcyclopropenone (DPC). These receptors came from a woman aged 40 to 50 with alopecia areata. Some clones in this sample may be carry-over from other donors' samples.

This clonotype was seen ten or more times. V and J are TRBV28 and TRBJ1-4; D is undetermined. This CDR3 comprises 13 residues. The germline V gene encodes CDR1 MDHEN and CDR2 SYDVKM. V lost 3 bases and J lost 7, with 9 bases in between. The CDR3 bases are TGTGCCAGCAGTTTGGGAGGGAGTGAAAAACTGTTTTTT. Translated, it gives CASSLGGSEKLFF. Combining the CDR3 with reference TRBV28 and TRBJ1-4 gives the whole variable domain DVKVTQSSRYLVKRTGEKVFLECVQDMDHENMFWYRQDPGLGLRLIYFSYDVKMKEKGDIPEGYSVSREKKERFSLILESASTNQTSMYLCASSLGGSEKLFFGSGTQLSVL.

The genes are TRBV29-1 and TRBJ2-7, with TRBD1 matching 8 bases. V lost 2 bases and J lost 0; bases outside the gene matches: 6. This CDR3 spans 15 amino acids. Germline V gives CDR1 SQVTM, CDR2 ANQGSEA. This CDR3 is CSVEFRDRSSYEQYF. DNA of the CDR3: TGCAGCGTTGAATTTCGGGACAGGAGCTCCTACGAGCAGTACTTC.

This chain connects TRBV7-2 to TRBJ1-2; D gene unclear. The CDR3 is made up of 14 amino acids. Germline CDR1 and CDR2: SGHTA and FQGNSA. Trimming shortened V by 5 bases and J by 4 bases, and 14 bases separated the two germline ends. The CDR3 bases are TGTGCCAGCAGCGACGGACCTTTACCCTATGGCTACACCTTC. Translation gives CASSDGPLPYGYTF.

This clonotype was observed many times. This chain uses TRBV28 with TRBJ2-5, with TRBD2 identical over 9 bases. There are 14 residues in the CDR3. Germline CDR1 and CDR2: MDHEN and SYDVKM. The V segment lost 2 bases and the J segment 3 bases; nucleotides outside the gene matches: 1. The CDR3 here is CASSLLAGKETQYF. CDR3 DNA: TGTGCCAGCAGTTTACTAGCGGGAAAAGAGACCCAGTACTTC. The variable domain in full, completed from reference TRBV28 and TRBJ2-5, reads DVKVTQSSRYLVKRTGEKVFLECVQDMDHENMFWYRQDPGLGLRLIYFSYDVKMKEKGDIPEGYSVSREKKERFSLILESASTNQTSMYLCASSLLAGKETQYFGPGTRLLVL.

This clonotype has a handful of counts. V and J are TRBV4-3 and TRBJ2-2; no definite D call. V lost 0 bases and J lost 2, with 10 bases in between. There are 16 residues in the CDR3. Germline CDR1 LGHNA, CDR2 YSLEER. DNA of the CDR3: TGCGCCAGCAGCCAAGAGTCGGCGCGAAACACCGGGGAGCTGTTTTTT. Protein: CASSQESARNTGELFF.

This clonotype was picked up a small number of times. V usage is TRBV5-1 and J usage is TRBJ1-2; D gene ambiguous. This CDR3 region has 14 residues. CDR1 and CDR2 (germline): SGHRS, YFSETQ. V was shortened by 1 base and J by 2 bases, with 9 bases between the two germline ends. The CDR3 protein is CASSLSGLNYGYTF. The CDR3 coding sequence is TGCGCCAGCAGCTTGTCAGGCCTCAACTATGGCTACACCTTC.

This clonotype was recorded many times. The gene calls are TRBV6-5 and TRBJ2-1; 9 bases line up with TRBD1. Germline V gene lookup returns CDR1 MNHEY and CDR2 SVGAGI. The CDR3 spans 15 residues. V lost 2 bases to trimming and J lost 7 bases; unmatched junction nucleotides: 6. CDR3 bases: TGTGCCAGCAGTTACATGGGACAGGGATTAAATGAGCAGTTCTTC. It encodes CASSYMGQGLNEQFF.

This clonotype was observed many times. This sequence joins TRBV29-1 and TRBJ2-1, with TRBD2 identical over 10 bases. The CDR3 contains 15 residues. CDR1 and CDR2 from the germline V gene are SQVTM and ANQGSEA. V dropped 3 bases and J dropped 7; count of bases not matched to a gene: 9. CDR3 DNA: TGCAGCGTTGAGGAAGCGGGAGGGATAGGGAATGAGCAGTTCTTC. This encodes CSVEEAGGIGNEQFF.

Here the CDR3 reads CASSLMPGSPPGEQYF. In nucleotides, the CDR3 is TGTGCCAGCAGCTTGATGCCGGGTTCGCCGCCGGGCGAGCAGTACTTC. The chain couples TRBV5-4 to TRBJ2-7, with D unclear. In germline, CDR1 is SGHNT, CDR2 YYREEE (reference sequence). The CDR3 has 16 amino acids. V lost 1 base and J lost 6, with 20 bases in between.

The gene calls are TRBV6-2 or TRBV6-3 and TRBJ1-6; tentatively, D is TRBD1 (6 bases). Germline values: CDR1 MNHEY, CDR2 SVGEGT. V was trimmed by 10 bases and J by 6 bases, leaving 13 bases between them. This CDR3 has 13 amino acids. The CDR3 nucleotides are TGTGCCACACATGGACAGTCTAATTCACCCCTCCACTTT. Translated, it gives CATHGQSNSPLHF.

In its sample, this clonotype was seen many times. The chain carries TRBV4-3 and TRBJ2-1, with 9 bases that match TRBD2. After removal of 4 bases from V and 9 bases from J, the junction contained 10 bases not matched to a gene. CDR3 length equals 15 residues. Germline CDR1 LGHNA, CDR2 YSLEER. As DNA, the CDR3 is TGCGCCAGCAGCCTTAGGCGGGAGGGCCTCGGTGAGCAGTTCTTC. Translation: CASSLRREGLGEQFF.

This clonotype was observed many times. The rearrangement links TRBV7-2 to TRBJ2-5; D is unresolved. Trimming cost V 2 bases and J 0 bases, with 1 base left between them. The CDR3 loop spans 12 amino acids. Germline-derived CDR1 and CDR2 are SGHTA and FQGNSA. In DNA, the CDR3 is TGTGCCAGCAGCTTAAACCAAGAGACCCAGTACTTC. Translating it yields CASSLNQETQYF.

This clonotype was recorded at least ten times. The V and J genes are TRBV4-2 and TRBJ2-5; D gene ambiguous. There are 12 residues in the CDR3. Trimming took off 1 base at V and 4 bases at J, with 4 bases between the two ends. Per germline, CDR1 LGHNA and CDR2 YNFKEQ. CDR3 loop: CASSQAGETQYF. CDR3 nucleotides: TGTGCCAGCAGCCAAGCTGGAGAGACCCAGTACTTC.

This clonotype was detected a few times. This chain links TRBV28 with TRBJ2-2; D is unresolved. V was trimmed by 8 bases and J by 3 bases, leaving 7 bases between them. The CDR3 spans 12 residues. In germline, CDR1 is MDHEN, CDR2 SYDVKM. The CDR3 sequence: CASQRDTGELFF. The CDR3 DNA follows: TGTGCCAGCCAAAGGGACACCGGGGAGCTGTTTTTT.

This clonotype was counted many times. Written as DNA, the CDR3 is TGCAGCGTTGGACGCGGACAGGGGAGGTACAATGAGCAGTTCTTC. Translating it yields CSVGRGQGRYNEQFF. The rearrangement joins TRBV29-1 to TRBJ2-1, with 9 bases fitting TRBD1. Germline-derived CDR1 and CDR2 are SQVTM and ANQGSEA. V was clipped by 4 bases and J by 4 bases; unmatched bases: 8. This CDR3 comprises 15 residues.

This clonotype was seen many times. The CDR3 loop is CASSLSRAGTGELFF. CDR3 bases: TGCGCCAGCAGCTTGAGCAGGGCGGGCACCGGGGAGCTGTTTTTT. The chain employs TRBV5-1 and TRBJ2-2; either TRBD1 or TRBD2 may fit D (5 bases each). V lost 1 base to trimming and J lost 4 bases, with 11 bases between them. Germline-derived CDR1 and CDR2 are SGHRS and YFSETQ. The CDR3 loop spans 15 amino acids.